What follows is one T cell receptor (beta chain) and its context. The antigen is undetermined. The table came from immunoSEQ multiplex PCR; TCRdb's copy has only in-frame clones and leaves some out. The sample consists of about 2.2 million clones, over 85% of them appearing once. V gave up 3 bases and J gave up 0 bases, with 10 bases separating them. This CDR3 region has 15 residues. Germline loops: CDR1 SGDLS, CDR2 YYNGEE. The naive CD8 subset, CD45RO-negative cells positively selected for CCR7, excluded terminally differentiated effector memory CD45RA+ cells. These data come from a study of shared clonotypes between healthy human individuals. Across the study: Donor ages ranged 18 to 49 years: a couple of women, a few men. Study-wide results and limits: On the whole, naive subsets had larger estimated richness than memory subsets had.

The V gene is TRBV9, the J gene TRBJ2-4, with a possible D match to TRBD1 (5 bases). The sample was naive CD8+ T cells from PBMCs. This clonotype was obtained from a man between 18 and 35 years old in good health. Some clones in this sample may be carry-over from other donors' samples. CDR3 in DNA: TGTGCCAGCAGCGAATCAGGGAAAGCCAAAAACATTCAGTACTTC. Protein sequence: CASSESGKAKNIQYF.